The next 10 T cell receptor beta chains were all read from a single sample in a study of patients and donors after allogeneic stem cell transplantation (dated by TCRdb to about 2020). Library preparation was by RT-PCR. The run used a NextSeq 550. TCRdb took the public reads, trimmed them with fastp at Q25, ran MiXCR for clone calling and kept in-frame beta chains. Each CDR3 protein gets just one entry, which takes the most common genes and DNA from the rows behind it. The sample data list 190,000 or so distinct CDR3 sequences, and around two fifths of these were observed just once. Roughly 12% of the sample is in the top ten clones. The sequenced sample was blood, either unsorted or a sorted T cell fraction (not recorded which). Receptor source: a human donor who was either an allogeneic HSCT recipient or a stem cell or donor lymphocyte infusion donor (not recorded which). It is not recorded whose cells these are; they may come from a transplant donor.

This clonotype was seen a handful of times. The chain carries TRBV6-6 and TRBJ2-2; D may be TRBD1 (5 bases). Looked up from germline, CDR1 is MNHNY and CDR2 is SVGAGI (reference sequence). Between the trimmed V and J ends, which lost 5 bases and 3 bases, there was a span of 10 bases. CDR3 length equals 14 residues. CDR3: CASSRQGDTGELFF. The DNA for the CDR3 is TGTGCCAGCAGTCGCCAGGGCGACACCGGGGAGCTGTTTTTT.

This clonotype was found once. CDR3 in amino acids: CASRKAGGTDTQYF. CDR3 nucleotides: TGTGCCAGCAGAAAAGCGGGGGGCACAGATACGCAGTATTTT. The chain couples TRBV14 to TRBJ2-3; 8 bases align to TRBD2. CDR1 and CDR2 (germline): SGHDN, FVKESK. This CDR3 comprises 14 residues. V dropped 6 bases and J dropped 1; count of bases not matched to a gene: 3. The whole variable domain, remainder taken from reference TRBV14 and TRBJ2-3, is EAGVTQFPSHSVIEKGQTVTLRCDPISGHDNLYWYRRVMGKEIKFLLHFVKESKQDESGMPNNRFLAERTGGTYSTLKVQPAELEDSGVYFCASRKAGGTDTQYFGPGTRLTVL.

There are a few counts of this clonotype. The V and J genes are TRBV29-1 and TRBJ1-5, with a weak D call TRBD1 (5 bases). CDR1 and CDR2 from the germline V gene are SQVTM and ANQGSEA. Trimming left V 4 bases short and J 4 bases short, with 11 bases between. This CDR3 has 13 amino acids. The CDR3 region has the DNA TGCAGCGTTGCTTCCCCAGGGAATCAGCCCCAGCATTTT. Protein product: CSVASPGNQPQHF.

In this sample, this clonotype turned up a few times. This chain connects TRBV29-1 to TRBJ2-7; D remains ambiguous. The CDR3 is 11 amino acids. Germline CDR1 SQVTM, CDR2 ANQGSEA. The ends were cut back, 0 bases at V and 4 bases at J, with 4 bases in the middle. The CDR3, as DNA: TGCAGCGTTGAAGAGGGTTACGAGCAGTACTTC. Its protein is CSVEEGYEQYF.

The chain links TRBV5-6 to TRBJ1-5; D unclear. The V end was cut by 4 bases, the J end by 9 bases, with 14 bases between. Germline CDR1 SGHDT, CDR2 YYEEEE. The CDR3 is 13 residues long. This CDR3 reads CASSVGGSWPQHF. Here the CDR3 DNA reads TGTGCCAGCAGCGTGGGCGGGAGTTGGCCCCAGCATTTT. The whole variable domain, remainder taken from reference TRBV5-6 and TRBJ1-5, is DAGVTQSPTHLIKTRGQQVTLRCSPKSGHDTVSWYQQALGQGPQFIFQYYEEEERQRGNFPDRFSGHQFPNYSSELNVNALLLGDSALYLCASSVGGSWPQHFGDGTRLSIL.

This chain connects TRBV5-1 to TRBJ2-1; D remains ambiguous. This CDR3 has 15 residues. The V gene's germline CDR1 is SGHRS and CDR2 YFSETQ. Trimming stripped 4 bases from V and 0 bases from J, with 11 bases between. The CDR3 region is CASSPGDGSYNEQFF. The CDR3 DNA sequence: TGCGCCAGCAGCCCGGGCGATGGCTCCTACAATGAGCAGTTCTTC.

The chain has TRBV7-7 and TRBJ2-2; 10 bases fit TRBD1. The V and J ends lost 2 bases and 6 bases, in that order; junction bases with no gene match: 6. The CDR3 has 16 residues. CDR1 SSHAT and CDR2 FNYEAQ come from the germline V gene (reference sequence). The CDR3 sequence is CASSLRVTGGSGELFF. Written as DNA, the CDR3 is TGTGCCAGCAGCTTAAGAGTGACAGGGGGCTCCGGGGAGCTGTTTTTT.

This sequence joins TRBV6-6 and TRBJ1-5; 10 nucleotides line up with TRBD1. Germline CDR1 reads MNHNY; CDR2 reads SVGAGI (reference sequence). Germline trimming cut 6 bases from V and 9 bases from J; bases unmatched to any gene: 17. The CDR3 is 17 residues long. The CDR3 DNA follows: TGTGCCAGCAGCCCTCACCCGGGACAGGGGCCTCGTCGGCCCCAGCATTTT. Translation: CASSPHPGQGPRRPQHF.

This chain joins TRBV7-8 and TRBJ1-2; tentatively, D is TRBD1 (5 bases). The CDR3 runs 16 residues. Germline V lookup: CDR1 SGHVS, CDR2 FQNEAQ. Deletions cut 5 bases from V and 0 bases from J, with 16 bases between. CDR3 DNA sequence: TGTGCCAGCAGCCCAGACCACAGGTTGGCTAACTATGGCTACACCTTC. The encoded protein is CASSPDHRLANYGYTF. Drawing the rest from reference TRBV7-8 and TRBJ1-2, the complete variable domain is GAGVSQSPRYKVAKRGQDVALRCDPISGHVSLFWYQQALGQGPEFLTYFQNEAQLDKSGLPSDRFFAERPEGSVSTLKIQRTQQEDSAVYLCASSPDHRLANYGYTFGSGTRLTVV.

The rearrangement joins TRBV3-1 to TRBJ1-3; 9 bases fit TRBD1. CDR1 LGHDT and CDR2 YNNKEL come from the germline V gene (reference sequence). This CDR3 spans 15 amino acids. After removal of 5 bases from V and 0 bases from J, the junction contained 2 bases not matched to a gene. The CDR3, as DNA: TGTGCCAGCAGCGGGACAGGGAGCTCTGGAAACACCATATATTTT. It yields the protein CASSGTGSSGNTIYF. Full variable domain (rest looked up from reference TRBV3-1 and TRBJ1-3): DTAVSQTPKYLVTQMGNDKSIKCEQNLGHDTMYWYKQDSKKFLKIMFSYNNKELIINETVPNRFSPKSPDKAHLNLHINSLELGDSAVYFCASSGTGSSGNTIYFGEGSWLTVV.